This record looks at one T cell receptor (beta chain) sequence and its context. The antigen is not known. The sample comes from a study of CD8+CD57+ T cells in acquired aplastic anemia. Study in general: CD4+ and CD8+ cells, once sorted, gave DNA averaging approximately 3 ug. General observations from the study: Roughly 28 was the count of CD8+ CDR3 sequences that patients shared with controls.

Patients selected for sequencing had displayed CD8+CD57+ cell expansion by flow cytometry. For CDR3 and TCR beta VDJ profiling, genomic DNA was the template used. One entry per CDR3 protein, called by TCRdb with MiXCR from the reads. This table has 150,000 to 200,000 distinct CDR3 sequences, about two thirds appearing once. The CDR3 has 15 amino acids. Trimming cost V 7 bases and J 0 bases, with 14 bases left between them. Germline CDR1 is SNHLY and CDR2 is FYNNEI. The clonotype was recovered from a human donor with aplastic anemia. Specimen: sorted CD4+, CD8+, or CD8+CD57+ T cells (not recorded which) from PBMCs. The chain carries TRBV2 and TRBJ2-3; D is perhaps TRBD2 (7 bases). CDR3 amino acids: CASTGGHRSTDTQYF. Written as DNA, the CDR3 is TGTGCCAGCACCGGGGGGCATCGTAGCACAGATACGCAGTATTTT.